This T cell receptor (beta chain) is from a study of T cell responses to AZD1222 COVID-19 vaccine (dated by TCRdb to about 2021). About the investigation overall: TCR sequencing was performed for more than 230 trial participants, of whom 207 were given two doses of AZD1222 and some 26 were given two doses of MenACWY control vaccine. Enrollment into the trials was organized by age into subgroups of 18-55, 56-69 and 70-plus years, and those subgroups contained about 160, 30 and 59 TCR-sequenced participants, respectively. On the study overall, not on this receptor specifically: No day 14 peak-response samples were available, so repertoires were characterized only after the peak T cell response. After two AZD1222 doses, spike-specific TCR breadth and depth were significantly higher than at day 0 and than in MenACWY recipients. Vaccine-associated CD4 TCRs spanned the whole spike protein, with dominant responses in regions 160-218 and 743-854. Most participants were white British and females outnumbered males, and the authors suggested that clonal diversity may have been underestimated. In the small 56-69-year group, the increase in depth fell short of significance, most likely because of low power. Nearly half of unique spike-specific TCRs reportedly recognized epitopes outside regions mutated in the B.1.351 and B.1.1.7 variants. Conclusions about previously exposed vaccinees are limited because only six or seven AZD1222 recipients were SARS-CoV-2 seropositive at baseline.

Of note for this clone: Its antigen remains undetermined. Per-nucleotide qualities are absent, and no much larger clonotype sits a single base away.

Taken with the paper, the label for time point translates to: baseline before first vaccination. The sample's treatment or condition, from its label and the paper: meningococcal conjugate vaccine given as trial control. The vaccinee samples were drawn from two UK trials, COV001 and COV002, one of which was a single-blind randomized controlled phase 2/3 trial testing AZD1222 (ChAdOx1 nCoV-19) in healthy adults. Trial participant PBMC samples were collected at day 0 and day 28 after the second dose for TCRbeta chain sequencing. V drops 6 bases and J drops 1 base, leaving 12 bases in between. The germline V gene sets CDR1 to SNHLY and CDR2 to FYNNEI. The CDR3 goes from the cysteine to the phenylalanine over 15 residues. Only the CDR3 DNA is retained, 45 bases long and in frame from the first base. The CDR3 regions of human TCRbeta chains were analyzed by immunosequencing. The original methods were these. Repertoire TCRs were matched against a reference library of SARS-CoV-2-specific TCRs generated with the MIRA antigen-specificity platform. Breadth was defined as the fraction of unique TCRs that were SARS-CoV-2-associated, and depth was defined as the fraction of total T cells that were SARS-CoV-2-associated. Using the MIRA data, each spike-specific TCR was assigned both to the spike region to which the TCR was reactive and to a CD4 or CD8 class. Log10-transformed breadth and depth values were compared by one-way ANOVA with Sidak's multiple comparisons tests. Imported from immuneACCESS, the table was reduced by TCRdb to in-frame sequences with V and J called. These copies leave out some clones; in studies compared against another copy, an unresolved V gene accounts for under half, and the cause of the remainder is not known. V and J calls and clone size are those listed in that table; D and trimming were worked out from the DNA. A total of 150,000 or so clones appear in this sample, around 85% of them only once. About 5.5% of the sample is taken by the ten largest.

Recombination connected TRBV2 to TRBJ2-2; a weak D assignment points to TRBD2 (5 bases agree). This TCR derives from an adult in good health. This material consisted of peripheral blood, taken on day 0 of MenACWY control vaccination. The CDR3 protein sequence reads: CASSTGLLNTGELFF. The DNA reads TGTGCCAGCAGCACCGGACTTCTGAACACCGGGGAGCTGTTTTTT.